This T cell receptor beta chain was recovered during a study of somatic mutations in cytotoxic T cells in rheumatoid arthritis (dated by TCRdb to about 2017). About the study as a whole: Peripheral blood (approximately 30 ml EDTA) was collected from patients immediately after diagnosis and before any treatment began. Some T-cell populations stained with V beta antibodies were sorted by flow on a FACSAria II or Sony SH800 to nearly 100% purity, with sorted V beta1+ cells additionally subjected to TCRB sequencing. Whether expanded CD8+ T-cell clones in untreated, newly diagnosed rheumatoid arthritis carry somatic mutations was the study question, and clonality was characterized with TCRB deep sequencing. TCRB deep sequencing covered 65 patients with rheumatoid arthritis along with 15 to 25 healthy controls. Patients and controls did not essentially differ in median age, which was nearly identical between the groups.

CDR1 and CDR2 (LNHNV, YYDKDF) derive from the germline V gene (reference sequence). The CDR3 starts with the cysteine, ends with the phenylalanine, and has 17 residues. The sequence is cut down to CDR3 DNA, 51 bases in frame from base 1. The germline ends are 22 bases apart after V is trimmed by 3 bases and J by 8 bases. CD4+ and CD8+ cells were isolated by positive magnetic bead selection on an AutoMACS, and purity was checked by flow cytometry. After a first flow cytometry screen using a TCR V beta antibody panel, clonal expansions were characterized through TCRB deep sequencing of sorted CD8+ fractions. Isolation of peripheral blood mononuclear cells was done through Ficoll-Paque PLUS density gradient separation. Nucleospin Tissue or Tissue XS kits were used to extract DNA from CD4-enriched, CD8-enriched or PBMC samples, and a Qubit 2.0 fluorometer was used for quantification. Results and caveats for the whole study, not just this receptor: CD8+ T-cell clonality did not differ significantly between rheumatoid arthritis patients and age-matched healthy controls. Several identical CD8+ TCRB sequences were found in both blood and synovial fluid, and in about an eighth of the roughly 65 patients the largest CD8+ clone exceeded 20% of CD8+ cells. The finding that TRBV07 was slightly underrepresented in patients was left unadjusted for multiple comparisons. Viral specificity could not be ruled out by absence from virus-specific databases, and the antigen targets of the expanded CD8+ clones remained unknown. An increase of CD8+ clonality with age was seen in patients (Spearman r ≈ 0.49) but not in healthy controls.

The immunoSEQ assay was applied to genomic DNA for TCRB CDR3 sequencing. The paper's processing steps were these. Published virus-specific TCRB sequences were compared with patient CD8+ clones larger than 1%, and only a few matches were found. Analyses were restricted to productive TCRB rearrangements. Clonality was calculated as a Shannon entropy-based productive clonality index, and a clone was defined by a unique TCRB CDR3 sequence. Repertoire overlap for a pair of samples was computed from each clone's template counts relative to total templates per sample. Flow cytometry-measured V-gene usage correlated with V-gene usage from TCRB sequencing, with a Spearman r of roughly 0.61. TCRdb retrieved this table from immuneACCESS and kept in-frame rearrangements only. Not all clones are present; in checked studies, unresolved V genes account for under half, and no reason is known for the remainder. That table gives V, J and clone size, and the DNA gave D and trimming. Here the sample has some 16,000 clones; approximately 82% occur a single time. The ten biggest clones cover approximately 15% of the sample.

In regard to this clone: This receptor's antigen is unknown. Within one base of it there is no much larger clone, and no base qualities were kept.

The sequenced material came from CD8+ T cells sorted from blood. The sequence was collected from a woman in her forties or fifties with rheumatoid arthritis. The sequence joins TRBV15 to TRBJ1-4; the D gene remains uncertain. The CDR3 in this case is CATSSPLTGSWPEKLFF. The DNA is as follows: TGTGCCACCAGCAGCCCTCTCACGGGCTCCTGGCCCGAAAAACTGTTTTTT.